This record covers a single T cell receptor (beta chain). This record comes from a study of blood T cell repertoires in COVID-19. In the study overall: Sources were T cells, B-cell-depleted T cells, or PBMCs; the material itself was cDNA or gDNA.

Those enrolled, adults aged roughly 18 to 89 years, came from roughly 22 US areas. Participant-given clinical history determined each cohort assignment. Per the original data handling: Scientists estimated how many nucleated cells there were by amplifying reference gene primers. Assay used: immunoSEQ multiplex PCR; TCRdb lists only in-frame clones, some missing. V and J calls and clone size are as listed in that table; D and trimming were resolved from the DNA. The sample includes about 430,000 clones, 88% of them seen just once. Germline assignment: CDR1 SGHDN and CDR2 FVKESK. With 4 bases clipped from V and 5 bases from J, the junction kept 4 bases outside the gene matches. CDR3 size: 13 residues.

Sequenced: PBMCs or T cells enriched from blood (not recorded which). This chain connects TRBV14 to TRBJ1-2, with 7 bases matching TRBD1. This clonotype was obtained from a woman aged 30 to 39 with acute COVID-19. The CDR3: CASSLGQSYGYTF. DNA of the CDR3: TGTGCCAGCAGCCTGGGACAGTCTTATGGCTACACCTTC.